The 18 T cell receptor beta chains listed next were all sequenced from one sample in a study of T cells in Graves' hyperthyroidism and ophthalmopathy. Amplification of TCR beta CDR3 regions used RNA as the template. With the HTBI primer set, the TCR CDR3 went through a first round of RT-PCR. In TCRdb, the multiplex PCR reads were re-called with MiXCR into one record per CDR3 protein. The table has over 650,000 distinct CDR3 sequences, approximately 42% seen once. The material sequenced was peripheral blood or thyroid tissue (not recorded which). All receptors derive from an adult man with Graves' disease, either hyperthyroidism or ophthalmopathy (not recorded which).

This chain uses TRBV2 with TRBJ1-2, with TRBD1 identical over 8 bases. Per germline, CDR1 SNHLY and CDR2 FYNNEI. V lost 5 bases and J lost 8; bases outside the gene matches: 10. CDR3 size: 14 residues. The CDR3 sequence is CASSTRTGRWGYTF. The CDR3, as DNA: TGTGCCAGCAGTACCCGGACAGGGCGGTGGGGCTACACCTTC.

This chain connects TRBV20-1 to TRBJ2-7; D is unclear. Per germline, CDR1 DFQATT and CDR2 SNEGSKA (reference sequence). The CDR3 covers 15 residues. V was cut by 6 bases and J by 4 bases, with 22 bases left in between. As DNA, the CDR3 is TGCAGTGCCAGTACACCGATAGGACGGCCTTACGAGCAGTACTTC. Amino acids: CSASTPIGRPYEQYF.

The chain recombines TRBV10-3 with TRBJ2-2; 7 positions agree with TRBD1. The CDR3 length is 15 residues. Germline V gene lookup returns CDR1 ENHRY and CDR2 SYGVKD. The V segment lost 10 bases and the J segment 6 bases; nucleotides outside the gene matches: 14. The CDR3 loop reads CASSYGQESSGELFF. In DNA, the CDR3 is TGTGCCAGCAGCTATGGACAGGAGTCGTCCGGGGAGCTGTTTTTT.

V and J are TRBV25-1 and TRBJ1-5, with TRBD1 matching over 7 bases. Germline loops: CDR1 MGHDK, CDR2 SYGVNS. Trimming took 1 base from V and 6 from J; bases not matched to a gene: 3. The CDR3 runs 14 residues. The CDR3 sequence: CASSESGGTQPQHF. The DNA of the CDR3 is TGTGCCAGCAGTGAATCAGGGGGTACTCAGCCCCAGCATTTT. The variable domain in full, completed from reference TRBV25-1 and TRBJ1-5, reads EADIYQTPRYLVIGTGKKITLECSQTMGHDKMYWYQQDPGMELHLIHYSYGVNSTEKGDLSSESTVSRIRTEHFPLTLESARPSHTSQYLCASSESGGTQPQHFGDGTRLSIL.

Ten or more counts support this clonotype. The genes are TRBV9 and TRBJ1-6; no reliable D call. The V end was cut by 0 bases, the J end by 8 bases, with 6 bases between. CDR1 is SGDLS and CDR2 is YYNGEE in the germline V gene. The CDR3 consists of 13 residues. The CDR3 DNA sequence: TGTGCCAGCAGCGTAGAAGCCGATTCACCCCTCCACTTT. This encodes CASSVEADSPLHF.

V gene TRBV24-1 combines with J gene TRBJ2-7; 7 nucleotides match TRBD1. Germline lookup yields CDR1 KGHDR and CDR2 SFDVKD. The CDR3 runs 13 residues. The V and J ends lost 5 bases and 4 bases, in that order; junction bases with no gene match: 4. CDR3 protein: CATSGQGPYEQYF. The CDR3 DNA reads as TGTGCCACCAGTGGACAGGGTCCATACGAGCAGTACTTC.

The rearrangement links TRBV9 to TRBJ1-1; D is unclear. Germline CDR1 is SGDLS and CDR2 is YYNGEE. CDR3 length: 14 residues. V was cut by 3 bases and J by 0 bases, with 9 bases left in between. The CDR3 nucleotides are TGTGCCAGCAGCGACGGAAAAATGAACACTGAAGCTTTCTTT. This encodes CASSDGKMNTEAFF.

This clonotype appeared a few times. An end of the junction differs from the germline gene, which may be a read error. The chain has TRBV12-3 or TRBV12-4 and TRBJ1-1; 7 positions agree with TRBD1. This CDR3 contains 13 residues. This CDR3 is CVSRGNQDTEAFF. CDR3 sequence (DNA): TGTGTCAGCAGGGGGAATCAGGACACTGAAGCTTTCTTT.

The V call is TRBV7-2, the J call TRBJ2-6, with TRBD2 as a possible D gene (7 bases). CDR1 is SGHTA and CDR2 is FQGNSA in the germline V gene. Trimming took 1 base from V and 0 from J, leaving 13 bases between them. This CDR3 region has 18 residues. This chain's CDR3 is CASSLGAGAGSGANVLTF. The DNA of the CDR3 is TGTGCCAGCAGCTTAGGTGCGGGGGCGGGCTCTGGGGCCAACGTCCTGACTTTC.

Concerning this clonotype: A read error may be the cause here, since a much bigger clone is one base away. The chain joins TRBV10-2 to TRBJ1-5; TRBD1 might be the D (5 bases). This CDR3 comprises 14 residues. In germline, CDR1 is WSHSY, CDR2 SAAADI. The CDR3 DNA is TGTGCCAGCGGTTACGGGGGAAGCAATCAGCCCCAGCATTTT. Translated, it gives CASGYGGSNQPQHF.

The gene calls are TRBV20-1 and TRBJ1-1; no clear D gene. The CDR3 contains 15 residues. Looked up from germline, CDR1 is DFQATT and CDR2 is SNEGSKA (reference sequence). Deletions cut 5 bases from V and 1 base from J, with 17 bases between. CDR3 DNA sequence: TGCAGTGCTCCGATCCTACAGAGGAAGAACACTGAAGCTTTCTTT. Encoded protein: CSAPILQRKNTEAFF.

V usage is TRBV20-1 and J usage is TRBJ2-5; maybe TRBD1 (6 bases). V gave up 4 bases and J gave up 5 bases, with 17 bases separating them. This CDR3 has 14 residues. Per the germline V gene, CDR1 is DFQATT and CDR2 is SNEGSKA (reference sequence). For the CDR3, the DNA is TGCAGTGCTAACCGTGAACAGGGTTGGGAGACCCAGTACTTC. Its translation: CSANREQGWETQYF.

This clonotype appeared a few times. The genes are TRBV11-2 and TRBJ1-1; no clear D gene. Germline V gives CDR1 SGHAT, CDR2 FQNNGV. The CDR3 covers 13 residues. V lost 11 bases, J lost 1 base, and 14 bases lay in between. The DNA of the CDR3 is TGTGCCGGACGACAAGGTGCGAACACTGAAGCTTTCTTT. Translating it yields CAGRQGANTEAFF.

As concerns this clonotype: One end of the junction varies from germline; a read error may be responsible. The CDR3 loop reads CASSLSDWQSPPHF. Here the CDR3 DNA reads TGTGCCAGCAGTTTATCGGACTGGCAGTCACCCCCCCACTTT. The chain recombines TRBV7-8 with TRBJ1-6; D remains unclear. Germline CDR1 is SGHVS and CDR2 is FQNEAQ. The CDR3 length is 14 residues.

The CDR3 coding sequence is TGTGCCAGCAGCTTCGGGGGGGCGCTGGGTGAAAAACTGTTTTTT. Translating gives CASSFGGALGEKLFF. The V and J genes are TRBV7-2 and TRBJ1-4; D may be TRBD1 (6 bases). The CDR3 length is 15 residues. V gave up 3 bases and J gave up 7 bases, with 15 bases separating them. The V gene's germline CDR1 is SGHTA and CDR2 FQGNSA.

This chain uses TRBV25-1 with TRBJ1-2, with a tentative D call TRBD1 (6 bases). This CDR3 has 14 residues. Trimming took off 4 bases at V and 7 bases at J, with 16 bases between the two ends. CDR1 and CDR2 from the germline V gene are MGHDK and SYGVNS. DNA of the CDR3: TGTGCCAGCAGTGTATCCCGGGACAACAGTGGCTACACCTTC. Amino acid sequence: CASSVSRDNSGYTF.

The sample holds a few counts of this clonotype. V usage is TRBV7-8 and J usage is TRBJ1-5; D uncertain. The ends were cut back, 1 base at V and 6 bases at J, with 7 bases in the middle. There are 13 residues in the CDR3. The germline V gene has CDR1 SGHVS and CDR2 FQNEAQ. CDR3 protein: CASSLGWGQPQHF. The DNA of the CDR3 is TGTGCCAGCAGCTTAGGATGGGGTCAGCCCCAGCATTTT.

This clonotype has at least ten counts. The chain has TRBV10-3 and TRBJ1-2, with D hard to call. V lost 0 bases and J lost 2, with 7 bases in between. Germline V gene lookup returns CDR1 ENHRY and CDR2 SYGVKD. The CDR3 length is 14 residues. This CDR3 reads CAISESKRNYGYTF. CDR3 coding DNA: TGTGCCATCAGTGAGTCTAAACGAAACTATGGCTACACCTTC.